What follows describes a single TCR beta chain. The data were taken from a study of identical twins. One entry per CDR3 protein results from TCRdb running MiXCR on the 5' RACE reads. The sample contains some 630,000 distinct CDR3 sequences, roughly 6.6% of which appear only once. With 6 bases removed from V and 0 bases from J, the gap between germline ends came to 20 bases. The CDR3 runs 17 residues. Germline loops: CDR1 SGHVS, CDR2 FQNEAQ. This sample was also put to use in a study of yellow fever vaccine responses in identical twins. This second study notes: Twins' T cell vaccine responses reportedly looked partly convergent, partly personalized.

The origin of this receptor is a woman aged 18-35 years in good health. Sequenced input: PBMCs. The rearrangement joins TRBV7-8 to TRBJ1-1; possibly TRBD1 for D (6 bases). The CDR3 region is CASSTLTGGEVNTEAFF. In DNA, the CDR3 is TGTGCCAGCAGTACCCTGACTGGGGGCGAGGTGAACACTGAAGCTTTCTTT.